What follows describes a single T cell receptor (beta chain). This sample is part of a study of blood T cell repertoires in COVID-19. The CDR3 covers 14 residues. Repertoires were generated with immunoSEQ multiplex PCR, while TCRdb's copy carries only in-frame clones and drops some. The sample records fewer than 250,000 clones, approximately 86% being singletons. Material: peripheral blood. The receptor comes from a man between 60 and 75 years old with acute or convalescent COVID-19. This rearrangement joins TRBV21-1 to TRBJ2-2; TRBD2 was called by the table and not checked on the DNA. TRBV21-1 is described as a pseudogene. DNA for the CDR3: TGTGCCAGCAGCAAACGGGGGGCAACCGGGGAGCTGTTTTTT. Encoded protein: CASSKRGATGELFF.